This TCR beta chain was sequenced in a study of neurological immune-mediated disorders. cDNA synthesis was performed by 5'RACE with 10-nucleotide random UMIs. TCRdb analysed the 5' RACE reads with MiXCR anew, one entry per CDR3 protein. The sample comprises around 16,000 distinct CDR3 sequences, approximately 3.7% of which are singletons, and around 20% rests with the top ten. The sorted libraries started from 850,000 to 1,000,000 CD4+ or CD8+ T cells. In germline, CDR1 is MGHDK, CDR2 SYGVNS. The CDR3 spans 13 residues. With 8 bases removed from V and 4 bases from J, the gap between germline ends came to 12 bases. In its sample, this clonotype is medium-sized (0.01 to 0.1%). Its specificity is unknown. Broader study findings: Across subjects, expanded clones had no CDR3 amino acid sequences in common, pointing to private repertoires in all groups.

This clonotype was sampled from a woman in her forties in good health. Material: CD8+ T cells from blood. The J gene is TRBJ2-1, the V gene TRBV25-1, with D tentatively TRBD2 (6 bases). The CDR3 reads CASQIAEYNEQFF. Here the CDR3 DNA reads TGTGCCAGCCAAATAGCGGAATACAATGAGCAGTTCTTC.